This T cell receptor (beta chain) derives from a study of cytomegalovirus exposure and HLA in healthy donors. On this clone: What it binds is not known.

The CDR3 contains 15 residues. Trimming stripped 0 bases from V and 1 base from J, with 7 bases between. Germline V gene sequence: CDR1 SGHVS, CDR2 FNYEAQ. Study-wide results and caveats: Usually a TCR sequence was rare, but some public TCRs were found in many donors. The study listed approximately 160 cytomegalovirus-associated TCR beta chains. A later analysis reportedly identified an Asian-associated ancestry cluster as carrying fewer N-insertions than the roughly 700-donor mean. Researchers reportedly found TCR beta sequences accurately predicted most subjects' HLA-A and HLA-B alleles.

PCR amplification relied on 60 Vbeta primers (plus 13 Jbeta primers). The repertoire was sequenced with immunoSEQ multiplex PCR; TCRdb's copy has only in-frame clones and lacks some. The repertoire holds some 120,000 clones, roughly 82% seen once, with 2.5% to 3% in the top ten. The clonotype comes from a woman aged 18-29 years in good health and CMV-seropositive. The rearrangement links TRBV7-6 to TRBJ1-5; D is perhaps TRBD1 (5 bases). Sequencing was carried out using PBMCs. DNA for the CDR3: TGTGCCAGCAGCTTAGCCCCAGGGAGCAATCAGCCCCAGCATTTT. Residues: CASSLAPGSNQPQHF. Variable domain in full (rest from reference TRBV7-6 and TRBJ1-5): GAGVSQSPRYKVTKRGQDVALRCDPISGHVSLYWYRQALGQGPEFLTYFNYEAQQDKSGLPNDRFSAERPEGSISTLTIQRTEQRDSAMYRCASSLAPGSNQPQHFGDGTRLSIL.